This is a list of T cell receptor beta chains from one sample in a study of blood T cells in healthy people across ages. TCRdb itself ran the 5' RACE reads through MiXCR, one entry per CDR3 protein. Among about 680,000 distinct CDR3 sequences listed, about 52% were seen once. The sample consisted of blood. These TCRs come from a woman aged 60-75 years in good health. CDR3s include the opening cysteine and the closing phenylalanine or tryptophan. Each record gives: D gene, J gene, V gene, clone size, CDR3 protein, CDR3 DNA. D genes are given only for firm matches. Where a row states a size, it is once, few, many or the class of an expanded clone; other rows omit it.

D gene: TRBD1
J gene: TRBJ2-7
V gene: TRBV20-1
clone size: few
CDR3 protein: CSARPGTGFAEQYF
CDR3 DNA: TGCAGTGCTAGACCCGGGACAGGGTTTGCCGAGCAGTACTTC

D gene: TRBD1
J gene: TRBJ2-1
V gene: TRBV7-2
clone size: once
CDR3 protein: CASSPGTGEGQFF
CDR3 DNA: TGTGCCAGCAGCCCAGGGACAGGGGAGGGACAGTTCTTC

D gene: NA
J gene: TRBJ2-3
V gene: TRBV2
clone size: NA
CDR3 protein: CASSDGRGGRAEYF
CDR3 DNA: TGTGCCAGCAGTGACGGTCGGGGCGGCCGAGCGGAGTATTTT

D gene: NA
J gene: TRBJ2-4
V gene: TRBV4-3
clone size: few
CDR3 protein: CASSQGAYDRKNIQYF
CDR3 DNA: TGCGCCAGCAGCCAAGGTGCCTACGACAGGAAAAACATTCAGTACTTC

D gene: NA
J gene: TRBJ2-7
V gene: TRBV20-1
clone size: few
CDR3 protein: CSAPRRRPPYEQYF
CDR3 DNA: TGCAGTGCTCCGCGGAGGCGCCCTCCCTACGAGCAGTACTTC

D gene: TRBD1
J gene: TRBJ1-1
V gene: TRBV6-5
clone size: NA
CDR3 protein: CASSYSVPTGAMGSSTEAFF
CDR3 DNA: TGTGCCAGCAGTTACTCGGTACCGACAGGGGCCATGGGGAGCAGCACTGAAGCTTTCTTT

D gene: TRBD1
J gene: TRBJ1-1
V gene: TRBV6-5
clone size: NA
CDR3 protein: CASSYGAGGITEAFF
CDR3 DNA: TGTGCCAGCAGTTATGGGGCAGGGGGTATCACTGAAGCTTTCTTT

D gene: TRBD2
J gene: TRBJ2-7
V gene: TRBV6-2/TRBV6-3
clone size: few
CDR3 protein: CASSYSIGGDYEQYF
CDR3 DNA: TGTGCCAGCAGTTACTCGATTGGGGGGGACTACGAGCAGTACTTC

D gene: TRBD2
J gene: TRBJ2-3
V gene: TRBV5-1
clone size: NA
CDR3 protein: CASSSGTSGRVPDTQYF
CDR3 DNA: TGCGCCAGCAGCTCGGGGACTAGCGGGAGAGTTCCGGATACGCAGTATTTT

D gene: NA
J gene: TRBJ2-1
V gene: TRBV11-3
clone size: few
CDR3 protein: CASSLGVVSDEQFF
CDR3 DNA: TGTGCCAGCAGCTTGGGAGTAGTGTCGGATGAGCAGTTCTTC

D gene: TRBD1
J gene: TRBJ2-1
V gene: TRBV4-2
clone size: NA
CDR3 protein: CASSPRRGQGPPNEQFF
CDR3 DNA: TGTGCCAGCAGCCCCCGTCGGGGACAGGGGCCGCCCAATGAGCAGTTCTTC

D gene: NA
J gene: TRBJ1-5
V gene: TRBV7-2
clone size: few
CDR3 protein: CASSLGGQLSNQPQHF
CDR3 DNA: TGTGCCAGCAGCTTAGGCGGACAACTTAGCAATCAGCCCCAGCATTTT

D gene: NA
J gene: TRBJ2-4
V gene: TRBV27
clone size: NA
CDR3 protein: CASSLHAKNIQYF
CDR3 DNA: TGTGCCAGCAGTTTACATGCTAAAAACATTCAGTACTTC

D gene: NA
J gene: TRBJ2-7
V gene: TRBV7-2
clone size: few
CDR3 protein: CASRLAAVSYEQYF
CDR3 DNA: TGTGCCAGCAGATTAGCTGCGGTCTCCTACGAGCAGTACTTC

D gene: NA
J gene: TRBJ2-7
V gene: TRBV4-3
clone size: NA
CDR3 protein: CASSQDVAPFYEQYF
CDR3 DNA: TGCGCCAGCAGCCAAGATGTAGCCCCCTTCTACGAGCAGTACTTC

D gene: TRBD1
J gene: TRBJ2-1
V gene: TRBV24-1
clone size: NA
CDR3 protein: CATSDHTGTAKHNEQFF
CDR3 DNA: TGTGCCACCAGTGACCATACCGGGACAGCTAAACACAATGAGCAGTTCTTC

D gene: NA
J gene: TRBJ1-4
V gene: TRBV27
clone size: few
CDR3 protein: CASSFMGSTNEKLFF
CDR3 DNA: TGTGCCAGCAGTTTTATGGGGTCAACTAATGAAAAACTGTTTTTT

D gene: NA
J gene: TRBJ2-3
V gene: TRBV9
clone size: NA
CDR3 protein: CASSVEGTYTQYF
CDR3 DNA: TGTGCCAGCAGCGTAGAGGGCACGTATACGCAGTATTTT

D gene: NA
J gene: TRBJ1-5
V gene: TRBV28
clone size: NA
CDR3 protein: CASSLTNQGSQPQHF
CDR3 DNA: TGTGCCAGCAGTTTGACGAATCAGGGGAGCCAGCCCCAGCATTTT

D gene: TRBD2
J gene: TRBJ2-7
V gene: TRBV27
clone size: few
CDR3 protein: CASSLGGTLNEQYF
CDR3 DNA: TGTGCCAGCAGTTTGGGGGGGACTTTAAACGAGCAGTACTTC

D gene: TRBD2
J gene: TRBJ2-5
V gene: TRBV27
clone size: few
CDR3 protein: CASSFWGGQETQYF
CDR3 DNA: TGTGCCAGCAGTTTCTGGGGAGGGCAAGAGACCCAGTACTTC

D gene: NA
J gene: TRBJ1-4
V gene: TRBV2
clone size: few
CDR3 protein: CASTGLANEKLFF
CDR3 DNA: TGTGCCAGCACCGGGTTGGCTAATGAAAAACTGTTTTTT

D gene: TRBD1
J gene: TRBJ1-2
V gene: TRBV6-2/TRBV6-3
clone size: NA
CDR3 protein: CASTPGTGGYYGYTF
CDR3 DNA: TGTGCCAGCACACCCGGGACAGGGGGATATTACGGCTACACCTTC

D gene: TRBD2
J gene: TRBJ2-1
V gene: TRBV2
clone size: NA
CDR3 protein: CASSEEAGPRQFF
CDR3 DNA: TGTGCCAGCAGTGAAGAAGCGGGACCCCGACAGTTCTTC

D gene: TRBD1
J gene: TRBJ2-7
V gene: TRBV18
clone size: NA
CDR3 protein: CASSPRSGQASYEQYF
CDR3 DNA: TGTGCCAGCTCACCCCGAAGTGGACAGGCCTCCTACGAGCAGTACTTC

D gene: NA
J gene: TRBJ2-5
V gene: TRBV6-2/TRBV6-3
clone size: NA
CDR3 protein: CASSYPDPQETQYF
CDR3 DNA: TGTGCCAGCAGTTACCCGGACCCTCAAGAGACCCAGTACTTC

D gene: TRBD1
J gene: TRBJ1-4
V gene: TRBV5-1
clone size: few
CDR3 protein: CASRPTGGSSNEKLFF
CDR3 DNA: TGCGCCAGCAGACCGACAGGGGGAAGCTCTAATGAAAAACTGTTTTTT

D gene: NA
J gene: TRBJ1-2
V gene: TRBV7-2
clone size: NA
CDR3 protein: CASSTGPDYGYTF
CDR3 DNA: TGTGCCAGCAGCACTGGGCCAGATTATGGCTACACCTTC

D gene: TRBD1
J gene: TRBJ1-1
V gene: TRBV6-1
clone size: few
CDR3 protein: CASRVQGGNTEAFF
CDR3 DNA: TGTGCCAGCAGGGTACAGGGGGGGAACACTGAAGCTTTCTTT

D gene: TRBD1
J gene: TRBJ2-5
V gene: TRBV29-1
clone size: NA
CDR3 protein: CSVEQGALETQYF
CDR3 DNA: TGCAGCGTTGAACAGGGGGCTTTGGAGACCCAGTACTTC

D gene: TRBD2
J gene: TRBJ2-5
V gene: TRBV5-1
clone size: few
CDR3 protein: CASSRGVDEETQYF
CDR3 DNA: TGCGCCAGCAGCCGGGGGGTTGATGAGGAGACCCAGTACTTC

D gene: TRBD1
J gene: TRBJ2-7
V gene: TRBV11-2
clone size: NA
CDR3 protein: CASSPISPGQANYEQYF
CDR3 DNA: TGTGCCAGCAGCCCCATCTCTCCGGGACAGGCGAATTACGAGCAGTACTTC

D gene: TRBD1
J gene: TRBJ2-5
V gene: TRBV20-1
clone size: NA
CDR3 protein: CSARDQTGVETQYF
CDR3 DNA: TGCAGTGCTAGAGACCAGACAGGGGTAGAGACCCAGTACTTC

D gene: TRBD2
J gene: TRBJ2-4
V gene: TRBV4-3
clone size: NA
CDR3 protein: CASSQEASGSGNIQYF
CDR3 DNA: TGCGCCAGCAGCCAAGAAGCTAGCGGGAGTGGTAACATTCAGTACTTC

D gene: NA
J gene: TRBJ2-3
V gene: TRBV24-1
clone size: few
CDR3 protein: CATSDKRALTDTQYF
CDR3 DNA: TGTGCCACCAGTGATAAGCGGGCTCTCACAGATACGCAGTATTTT

D gene: NA
J gene: TRBJ2-1
V gene: TRBV12-3/TRBV12-4
clone size: NA
CDR3 protein: CASTASYNEQFF
CDR3 DNA: TGTGCCAGCACCGCATCCTACAATGAGCAGTTCTTC

D gene: NA
J gene: TRBJ2-5
V gene: TRBV4-2
clone size: NA
CDR3 protein: CASSHDSFQYF
CDR3 DNA: TGTGCCAGCAGCCACGACAGTTTCCAGTACTTC